These 22 T cell receptor beta chains were all obtained from the same sample, sequenced in a study of cytomegalovirus exposure and HLA in healthy donors (dated by TCRdb to about 2017). Libraries were constructed by the immunoSEQ multiplex PCR assay. For the multiplex PCR, a mixture combining 60 forward primers for TCR Vbeta segments and 13 reverse primers for TCR Jbeta segments was used. This is the immuneACCESS table as TCRdb keeps it, with only in-frame sequences that have V and J called. A part of the clones is gone; compared with another copy, unresolved V genes explain less than half, and the rest is unexplained. The sample has about 130,000 clones on record, just over 75% of them singletons. The ten largest account for about 1.8% of the sample. Sequencing input: PBMCs. The receptors originated from a woman between 45 and 65 years old in good health and CMV-seronegative.

This clone occurred once. The chain uses TRBV30 and TRBJ2-4; possibly TRBD2 for D (6 bases). The CDR3 contains 14 residues. V was pared by 5 bases and J by 2 bases, with 13 bases between. Per germline, CDR1 GTSNPN and CDR2 SVGIG (reference sequence). The CDR3 DNA reads TGTGCCTGGGGTCCGGGGGTGACCAAAAACATTCAGTACTTC. This translates into CAWGPGVTKNIQYF. Filled out from reference TRBV30 and TRBJ2-4, the complete variable domain reads SQTIHQWPATLVQPVGSPLSLECTVEGTSNPNLYWYRQAAGRGLQLLFYSVGIGQISSEVPQNLSASRPQDRQFILSSKKLLLSDSGFYLCAWGPGVTKNIQYFGAGTRLSVL.

V and J are TRBV19 and TRBJ2-4; D might be TRBD2 (5 bases). The CDR3 totals 16 residues. Trimming took off 0 bases at V and 0 bases at J, with 9 bases between the two ends. Germline lookup yields CDR1 LNHDA and CDR2 SQIVND (reference sequence). CDR3 loop: CASSIDGLLAKNIQYF. The CDR3 DNA reads as TGTGCCAGTAGTATAGATGGACTTCTAGCCAAAAACATTCAGTACTTC.

The DNA for the CDR3 is TGTGCCAGCGCCAGACTAGCGAATGAGCAGTTCTTC. Translation gives CASARLANEQFF. The chain uses TRBV6-1 and TRBJ2-1; 8 bases line up with TRBD2. The CDR3 consists of 12 residues. V dropped 8 bases and J dropped 7; count of bases not matched to a gene: 4. Germline CDR1 reads MNHNS; CDR2 reads SASEGT.

This rearrangement joins TRBV9 to TRBJ2-1; D is perhaps TRBD2 (5 bases). The CDR3 has 11 residues. V was shortened by 7 bases and J by 4 bases, with 6 bases between the two germline ends. Germline lookup yields CDR1 SGDLS and CDR2 YYNGEE. The CDR3 reads CASQRYNEQFF. The CDR3 bases are TGTGCCAGCCAGCGGTACAATGAGCAGTTCTTC. Full variable domain (outside the CDR3, taken from reference TRBV9 and TRBJ2-1): DSGVTQTPKHLITATGQRVTLRCSPRSGDLSVYWYQQSLDQGLQFLIQYYNGEERAKGNILERFSAQQFPDLHSELNLSSLELGDSALYFCASQRYNEQFFGPGTRLTVL.

V usage is TRBV7-2 and J usage is TRBJ2-3; 7 nucleotides agree with TRBD1. V lost 7 bases, J lost 4 bases, and 8 bases stayed unmatched. This CDR3 spans 14 amino acids. Per the germline V gene, CDR1 is SGHTA and CDR2 is FQGNSA. The CDR3 loop reads CASNRRGLADTQYF. CDR3 DNA: TGTGCCAGCAACCGAAGGGGGCTCGCAGATACGCAGTATTTT.

The chain links TRBV28 to TRBJ1-2; a weak D match, TRBD1 (5 bases). CDR1 MDHEN and CDR2 SYDVKM come from the germline V gene. The CDR3 contains 17 residues. V lost 2 bases to trimming and J lost 1 base, with 17 bases between them. In DNA, the CDR3 is TGTGCCAGCAGTTTACCTACGAGAGGCAGGGTTAACTATGGCTACACCTTC. It translates to CASSLPTRGRVNYGYTF.

As regards this clone: The germline gene is not matched at one end of the junction; a read error may be the cause. The rearrangement uses TRBV7-6 and TRBJ2-3; TRBD2 agrees at 10 bases. Per germline, CDR1 SGHVS and CDR2 FNYEAQ. The CDR3 covers 15 residues. CDR3 coding DNA: TGTGCCAGCAGCCTAGCGGGAGCGAGCACAGATACGCAGTATTTT. Its protein product is CASSLAGASTDTQYF.

This clone was counted between two and nine times. V usage is TRBV4-3 and J usage is TRBJ2-7; TRBD1 matches 7 bases. This CDR3 is built from 15 residues. Germline loops: CDR1 LGHNA, CDR2 YSLEER. The junction had 8 bases not matched to a gene; V was cut back by 1 base and J by 5 bases. The chain's CDR3 is CASSQGQGPLDEQYF. The DNA for the CDR3 is TGCGCCAGCAGCCAAGGACAGGGCCCCCTAGACGAGCAGTACTTC.

The chain recombines TRBV23-1 with TRBJ2-1; TRBD2 agrees at 15 bases. TRBV23-1 belongs to the ORF category, with a function that is uncertain. This CDR3 contains 20 residues. The V and J ends lost 0 bases and 0 bases, in that order; junction bases with no gene match: 6. CDR3 sequence (DNA): TGCGCCAGCAGTCAATCCGGGACTAGCGGGAGGCAGGGCTCCTACAATGAGCAGTTCTTC. Its translation: CASSQSGTSGRQGSYNEQFF.

J is TRBJ2-7 and V is TRBV7-2; D remains unclear. The V and J ends lost 1 base and 7 bases respectively, with 14 bases between them. Germline-derived CDR1 and CDR2 are SGHTA and FQGNSA. The CDR3 loop spans 14 amino acids. The DNA for the CDR3 is TGTGCCAGCAGCTTAGAGTTGGCAGTGTCGGAGCAGTACGTC. Translating gives CASSLELAVSEQYV.

The chain combines TRBV27 with TRBJ1-4, with TRBD1 matching 8 bases. Germline V gives CDR1 MNHEY, CDR2 SMNVEV (reference sequence). With 0 bases clipped from V and 6 bases from J, the junction kept 3 bases outside the gene matches. This CDR3 comprises 15 residues. The CDR3, as DNA: TGTGCCAGCAGTTTATCGACAGGGGTGTATGAAAAACTGTTTTTT. It is translated as CASSLSTGVYEKLFF.

The CDR3 DNA reads TGTGCCAGCAGCTCCTCTCGGACAGGCTTTAATGAAAAACTGTTTTTT. Translated: CASSSSRTGFNEKLFF. This sequence joins TRBV7-9 and TRBJ1-4, with 7 bases identical to TRBD1. Losses at the gene ends were 4 bases for V and 4 bases for J; bases not matched to a gene: 9. From germline, CDR1 is SEHNR and CDR2 FQNEAQ (reference sequence). This CDR3 region has 16 residues.

J is TRBJ1-4 and V is TRBV4-1; D uncertain. V lost 3 bases, J lost 2 bases, and 16 bases lay in between. The CDR3 runs to 17 residues. The germline gives CDR1 MGHRA, CDR2 YSYEKL. For the CDR3, the DNA is TGCGCCAGCAGCCATCCCATCCCCCGAACTACTAATGAAAAACTGTTTTTT. Residues: CASSHPIPRTTNEKLFF.

This sequence joins TRBV11-3 and TRBJ1-1; D unclear. The CDR3 is 13 residues long. The V gene lost 6 bases and the J gene lost 10 bases, with 18 bases spanning the gap. Germline V gene data show CDR1 as SGHNT and CDR2 as YENEEA. CDR3 coding DNA: TGTGCCAGCAGTTCAGGCCTGGCGGGTGTAGCTTTCTTT. This translates into CASSSGLAGVAFF.

The chain carries TRBV7-8 and TRBJ1-1; TRBD1 matches 7 bases. The junction had 3 bases not matched to a gene; V was cut back by 1 base and J by 1 base. The CDR3 loop spans 15 amino acids. Germline V gene lookup returns CDR1 SGHVS and CDR2 FQNEAQ. DNA for the CDR3: TGTGCCAGCAGCTTAGTGGGACAGAGGAACACTGAAGCTTTCTTT. Translated: CASSLVGQRNTEAFF.

The chain joins TRBV19 to TRBJ1-5; no clear D. The ends were cut back, 3 bases at V and 1 base at J, with 4 bases in the middle. CDR3 length: 13 amino acids. Germline V gene sequence: CDR1 LNHDA, CDR2 SQIVND (reference sequence). CDR3 in DNA: TGTGCCAGTAGTATGGCCAGCAATCAGCCCCAGCATTTT. Translation: CASSMASNQPQHF.

Worth noting for this clone: The junction does not match germline at one end; this may be a read error. The rearrangement joins TRBV5-6 to TRBJ2-3; TRBD2 aligns across 11 bases. Germline assignment: CDR1 SGHDT and CDR2 YYEEEE. The CDR3 length is 14 residues. The CDR3 DNA is TGTGCCAGCAGCTGGGTAGCGGGAGGGCCGAGAGAGCATTTT. Translating it yields CASSWVAGGPREHF.

The chain's CDR3 is CASSEILGQSTDTQYF. For the CDR3, the DNA is TGTGCCAGCAGTGAAATCCTTGGACAAAGCACAGATACGCAGTATTTT. V gene TRBV25-1 combines with J gene TRBJ2-3; maybe TRBD1 (5 bases). Trimming took 2 bases from V and 0 from J, leaving 12 bases between them. CDR3 length equals 16 residues. CDR1 and CDR2 from the germline V gene are MGHDK and SYGVNS.

In its sample, this clone was seen once. The chain has TRBV19 and TRBJ2-3; 8 bases align to TRBD2. This CDR3 has 14 amino acids. The V and J ends lost 1 base and 5 bases, in that order; junction bases with no gene match: 2. Germline V gives CDR1 LNHDA, CDR2 SQIVND (reference sequence). Written as DNA, the CDR3 is TGTGCCAGTAGTATAGCGGGAGGGAAAGATACGCAGTATTTT. It translates to CASSIAGGKDTQYF. The full variable domain, rest sourced from reference TRBV19 and TRBJ2-3, is DGGITQSPKYLFRKEGQNVTLSCEQNLNHDAMYWYRQDPGQGLRLIYYSQIVNDFQKGDIAEGYSVSREKKESFPLTVTSAQKNPTAFYLCASSIAGGKDTQYFGPGTRLTVL.

In DNA, the CDR3 is TGTGCCAGTACATTTGGTCAGGGGAAATTCCATGAGCAGTTCTTC. Translation: CASTFGQGKFHEQFF. This rearrangement joins TRBV19 to TRBJ2-1; tentative D call: TRBD1 (6 bases). This CDR3 region has 15 residues. V was shortened by 7 bases and J by 8 bases, with 21 bases between the two germline ends. Germline V CDR1 and CDR2: LNHDA, SQIVND (reference sequence).

This clone was observed a handful of times. This sequence joins TRBV5-6 and TRBJ1-4, with 7 bases lining up with TRBD1. Germline V gene data show CDR1 as SGHDT and CDR2 as YYEEEE. This CDR3 comprises 16 residues. Trimming at V came to 4 bases and at J to 7 bases, leaving 13 bases not matched to a gene. CDR3 sequence reads: CASSAKTQGLGEKLFF. CDR3 DNA: TGTGCCAGCAGCGCGAAAACACAGGGGCTGGGTGAAAAACTGTTTTTT. The full variable domain, in which reference TRBV5-6 and TRBJ1-4 provide the parts outside the CDR3, is DAGVTQSPTHLIKTRGQQVTLRCSPKSGHDTVSWYQQALGQGPQFIFQYYEEEERQRGNFPDRFSGHQFPNYSSELNVNALLLGDSALYLCASSAKTQGLGEKLFFGSGTQLSVL.

This clone was recorded a few times. V usage is TRBV11-2 and J usage is TRBJ2-7; 11 bases are a match to TRBD2. V lost 7 bases to trimming and J lost 0 bases; unmatched junction nucleotides: 5. The CDR3 loop spans 15 amino acids. CDR1 and CDR2 (germline): SGHAT, FQNNGV. CDR3 DNA sequence: TGTGCCAGCAACCGAGGACTAGCGGGCTCCTACGAGCAGTACTTC. Amino acids: CASNRGLAGSYEQYF. Full variable domain (outside the CDR3, taken from reference TRBV11-2 and TRBJ2-7): EAGVAQSPRYKIIEKRQSVAFWCNPISGHATLYWYQQILGQGPKLLIQFQNNGVVDDSQLPKDRFSAERLKGVDSTLKIQPAKLEDSAVYLCASNRGLAGSYEQYFGPGTRLTVT.